This T cell receptor beta chain was recovered during a study of blood T cell repertoires in COVID-19 (TCRdb year 2020). For the wider study: Collaborator samples came from the United States, Italy and Spain and covered acute and convalescent phases of COVID-19. The dataset comprised deeply sampled blood TCRbeta repertoires from subjects exposed to, actively infected with, or recovered from COVID-19. Sample metadata almost always included a de-identified subject ID, COVID-19 status, age in years and sex. The material from the prospective study consisted of cDNA or gDNA derived from T cells, B-cell-depleted T cells, or PBMCs. The repertoires were made available in a free public database intended to serve as a resource for research on the immune response to SARS-CoV-2. HLA class I and class II types, where available, came from metadata supplied by the sample provider rather than from assay-based typing. Samples were obtained from the ongoing ImmuneRACE study (first 160 participants) and from 1,254 subjects provided by 6 global collaborators. Results and caveats for the whole study, not just this receptor: The amount of clinical and demographic metadata varied by source and participant and was provided uncurated.

A word on this clone: What this receptor recognizes is not known. Base qualities are missing; no much larger clone stands one base away.

Each collaborating institution followed its own protocols to collect whole blood in K2EDTA tubes. For TCRbeta analysis, collaborator samples were shipped as frozen whole blood, as isolated PBMCs, or as DNA extracted from either sample type. V and J are truncated by 3 bases and 9 bases respectively, leaving an intervening sequence of 18 bases. Including cysteine and phenylalanine, the CDR3 has 14 amino acids. The CDR3 DNA has 42 bases and is translated from base 1. The germline V gene (reference sequence) supplies CDR1 MNHEY and CDR2 SMNVEV. TCRbeta CDR3 regions were amplified from genomic DNA by means of the immunoSEQ Assay, a bias-controlled multiplex PCR. The study's processing was this. The number of nucleated cells in each sample was estimated by amplification of reference gene primers within the assay. Sequence reads were collapsed and filtered to measure the absolute abundance of every unique TCRbeta CDR3 rearrangement. For each sample, productive Simpson clonality was calculated by taking the square root of Simpson's diversity index across productive rearrangements. TCRdb's version of the immuneACCESS table is confined to in-frame rearrangements and falls short of the full clone set. An unresolved V gene accounts for under half of the shortfall where checked; the remainder is of unknown origin. D and trimming come from the DNA, and the V and J calls and clone size come from that table. The sample table holds approximately 100,000 clones, of which around 92% were seen once. The ten top clones hold approximately 5.8% of the sample.

The sample comprised peripheral blood. The receptor chain draws on TRBV27 and TRBJ2-7, with no confidently assigned D gene. The receptor's source is a man over 45 with active COVID-19. The CDR3 region: CASSFLRNYDVQYF. The DNA sequence is TGTGCCAGCAGTTTTCTGAGAAACTACGATGTGCAGTACTTC.